The present TCR delta chain was sequenced within a study of gamma delta lymphoproliferative disorders and STAT genes. Study-level information: The EuroClonality-NGS protocol was used to prepare delta libraries.

TCRdb re-analyzed the multiplex PCR reads via CATT. The profile shows roughly 220 delta-chain clones, 6.2% of them singletons. PBMCs from patients and controls supplied the genomic DNA for sequencing. This clone was counted a few times. A far more abundant clone sits one base away, making this likely a read error. Additional DNA sequences in this sample encode the identical CDR3. This TCR came from a human donor with gamma-delta T-cell large granular lymphocyte leukemia. The specimen sequenced was blood.

As DNA, the CDR3 is TGTGCTCTTGGGGAACGGGGGCTCTTACGCGGGGGATACCCTAAACTCATCTTT. This codes for CALGERGLLRGGYPKLIF. J is TRDJ1 and V is TRDV1; 9 bases agree with TRDD3. V was clipped by 1 base and J by 7 bases; unmatched bases: 16. The CDR3 has 18 amino acids. The germline V gene has CDR1 TSWWSYY and CDR2 QGS.